This T cell receptor beta chain emerged from a study of control samples from healthy donors and cancer patients. Only in-frame clones appear in the TCRdb table, and some are missing; sequencing was by immunoSEQ multiplex PCR. The sample has fewer than 200,000 clones, around 90% seen once. Trimming took 3 bases from V and 2 from J; bases not matched to a gene: 11. The CDR3 length is 19 residues. The germline CDR1 and CDR2 sequences are KGHDR and SFDVKD. The sample was blood. The receptor comes from a woman aged 45-65 years in good health. The chain links TRBV24-1 to TRBJ2-2; 10 nucleotides line up with TRBD2. This CDR3 reads CATSDPGGSGRLNTGELFF. The CDR3 DNA is TGTGCCACCAGTGATCCGGGCGGTAGCGGGAGGTTAAACACCGGGGAGCTGTTTTTT.